This TCR beta chain was profiled in a study of neurological immune-mediated disorders. Regarding the study as a whole: Expanded clones shared no CDR3 amino acid sequences across subjects, suggesting private repertoires in all groups. When the repertoires were grouped phylogenetically, those of 18 of the 34 multiple sclerosis patients came together in a single cluster of related CDR3 sequences, which points to a possible repertoire-level signature.

The V gene lost 4 bases and the J gene lost 5 bases, with 12 bases spanning the gap. Per the germline V gene, CDR1 is SGHKS and CDR2 is YYEKEE (reference sequence). This CDR3 has 13 residues. Turning to this clonotype: Its specificity is unknown.

TCRdb independently ran MiXCR on the 5' RACE reads; one entry per CDR3 protein. The sample lists fewer than 80,000 distinct CDR3 sequences, around 5.2% seen once, with 2.5% to 3% in the top ten. Libraries used 2 million unsorted PBMCs kept frozen in RNAlater. Sequenced: PBMCs. V is TRBV5-5 and J is TRBJ2-5, with D perhaps matching TRBD1 or TRBD2 (5 bases each). The origin of this receptor is a woman aged 25 to 45 with multiple sclerosis. In DNA, the CDR3 is TGTGCCAGCAGCCGAGGGGATTGGGAGACCCAGTACTTC. This codes for CASSRGDWETQYF.